One and the same sample provided the 5 T cell receptor beta chains below, sequenced in a study of blood T cell repertoires in COVID-19. Produced via immunoSEQ multiplex PCR; TCRdb's table is partial and in-frame only. The sample holds about 310,000 clones; about nine tenths are singletons and the top ten take more than 2%. Specimen: peripheral blood. These receptors came from a man aged 18 to 35 with active or convalescent COVID-19.

This clone came up a few times. The genes are TRBV11-3 and TRBJ1-2; TRBD1 agrees at 7 bases. CDR1 and CDR2 from the germline V gene are SGHNT and YENEEA. Unmatched junction bases numbered 6, after V lost 5 bases and J lost 6 bases. The CDR3 runs to 13 residues. The CDR3 loop reads CASSIRDSNGYTF. CDR3 coding DNA: TGTGCCAGCAGCATCCGGGACAGTAATGGCTACACCTTC.

In its sample, this clone was seen once. For the CDR3, the DNA is TGTGCCAGCAGCGTTCTCCCGACAGGGATAGGAAACACCATATATTTT. The encoded protein is CASSVLPTGIGNTIYF. The chain is built from TRBV9 and TRBJ1-3, with TRBD1 matching 7 bases. The V and J ends lost 2 bases and 4 bases, in that order; junction bases with no gene match: 9. Germline V lookup: CDR1 SGDLS, CDR2 YYNGEE. The CDR3 sequence is 16 residues long.

The chain recombines TRBV27 with TRBJ2-1, with a possible D match to TRBD1 (5 bases). The germline CDR1 and CDR2 sequences are MNHEY and SMNVEV (reference sequence). This CDR3 is built from 20 residues. Trimming pared 3 bases from V and 4 bases from J, leaving 28 bases between. Written as DNA, the CDR3 is TGTGCCAGCAGTTTCATAACAGGTCGGTGGAATCTAAAAAGATACAATGAGCAGTTCTTC. Its translation: CASSFITGRWNLKRYNEQFF.

The chain joins TRBV7-8 to TRBJ2-7; 9 nucleotides agree with TRBD1. Per germline, CDR1 SGHVS and CDR2 FQNEAQ. With V trimmed by 4 bases and J by 5 bases, 9 bases remained unmatched. This CDR3 is 15 amino acids long. This chain's CDR3 is CASSWVTGGPNEQYF. CDR3 in DNA: TGTGCCAGCAGCTGGGTGACAGGGGGTCCGAACGAGCAGTACTTC.

This clone appeared once. This chain links TRBV7-8 with TRBJ2-2, with TRBD2 matching 8 bases. The CDR3 is made up of 15 amino acids. V shed 5 bases, J shed 2 bases, and the junction held 4 bases outside the gene matches. Germline CDR1 reads SGHVS; CDR2 reads FQNEAQ. The CDR3 DNA is TGTGCCAGCAGCCAACTAGCGGTTAACACCGGGGAGCTGTTTTTT. The encoded protein is CASSQLAVNTGELFF.